Listed here are 26 T cell receptor beta chains from one sample, sequenced in a study of blood T cell repertoires in COVID-19. Method: immunoSEQ multiplex PCR; TCRdb's copy keeps in-frame clones and lacks some. The table has 200,000 to 250,000 clones, 90% seen once. The specimen was PBMCs or T cells enriched from blood (not recorded which). Receptors were obtained from a man aged 30 to 39 who had been exposed to COVID-19.

This clone has only a few counts. The chain links TRBV7-9 to TRBJ1-2, with TRBD1 identical over 9 bases. The CDR3 runs to 15 residues. After removal of 5 bases from V and 4 bases from J, the junction contained 8 bases not matched to a gene. The germline V gene encodes CDR1 SEHNR and CDR2 FQNEAQ (reference sequence). The CDR3 sequence is CASSTGQGGTYGYTF. The CDR3 nucleotides are TGTGCCAGCAGCACGGGACAGGGCGGGACCTATGGCTACACCTTC.

The rearrangement joins TRBV19 to TRBJ2-4; TRBD2 is a possible D gene (6 bases). Trimming left V 10 bases short and J 7 bases short, with 17 bases between. CDR1 is LNHDA, CDR2 SQIVND, per germline (reference sequence). The CDR3 loop spans 13 amino acids. The CDR3 here is CATRWRDRNIQYF. Here the CDR3 DNA reads TGTGCCACCCGGTGGAGGGATAGGAACATTCAGTACTTC.

The gene calls are TRBV18 and TRBJ1-2; TRBD1 matches at 11 bases. CDR1 KGHSH and CDR2 LQKENI come from the germline V gene. V was clipped by 5 bases and J by 4 bases; unmatched bases: 3. The CDR3 loop spans 14 amino acids. The CDR3: CASSAGTGGYGYTF. CDR3 nucleotides: TGTGCCAGCTCAGCCGGGACAGGGGGCTATGGCTACACCTTC.

This clone came up a few times. The rearrangement links TRBV6-5 to TRBJ2-5; 8 bases are a match to TRBD2. Germline V gene lookup returns CDR1 MNHEY and CDR2 SVGAGI. V shed 5 bases and J 6 bases; nucleotides not matched to a gene: 8. The CDR3 is made up of 14 amino acids. CDR3 loop: CASSTNGGAKTQYF. The CDR3 nucleotides read TGTGCCAGCAGTACCAACGGGGGGGCAAAGACCCAGTACTTC.

The chain combines TRBV9 with TRBJ1-6; 8 bases agree with TRBD1. The CDR3 has 17 amino acids. Trimming removed 4 bases from V and 2 bases from J; junction bases left unmatched: 8. Germline V lookup: CDR1 SGDLS, CDR2 YYNGEE. In DNA, the CDR3 is TGTGCCAGCAGCACCCTGCCGGGACAGGCCTATAATTCACCCCTCCACTTT. It codes for CASSTLPGQAYNSPLHF.

The chain carries TRBV30 and TRBJ1-2, with D possibly being TRBD1 (6 bases). Trimming shortened V by 3 bases and J by 7 bases, and 21 bases separated the two germline ends. This CDR3 spans 15 amino acids. The germline V gene encodes CDR1 GTSNPN and CDR2 SVGIG (reference sequence). The CDR3 coding sequence is TGTGCCTGGAGCGATGACAGGACACCGACGGGTGGCTACACCTTC. Residues: CAWSDDRTPTGGYTF. Using reference TRBV30 and TRBJ1-2 for the parts outside the CDR3, the full variable domain is SQTIHQWPATLVQPVGSPLSLECTVEGTSNPNLYWYRQAAGRGLQLLFYSVGIGQISSEVPQNLSASRPQDRQFILSSKKLLLSDSGFYLCAWSDDRTPTGGYTFGSGTRLTVV.

This rearrangement joins TRBV7-6 to TRBJ2-5, with D tentatively TRBD2 (7 bases). This CDR3 has 16 residues. Trimming left V 4 bases short and J 1 base short, with 16 bases between. The germline V gene has CDR1 SGHVS and CDR2 FNYEAQ. This CDR3 reads CASSSGGAGPQETQYF. Here the CDR3 DNA reads TGTGCCAGCAGCTCTGGGGGGGCGGGGCCCCAAGAGACCCAGTACTTC.

This clone appeared once. The chain employs TRBV15 and TRBJ1-5; maybe TRBD1 (5 bases). CDR3 length: 15 residues. V lost 0 bases and J 9 bases, leaving 15 bases between the germline ends. CDR1 and CDR2 (germline): LNHNV, YYDKDF (reference sequence). This chain's CDR3 is CATSRDQGAARPQHF. CDR3 nucleotide sequence: TGTGCCACCAGCAGAGATCAGGGCGCCGCAAGGCCCCAGCATTTT.

The chain joins TRBV7-9 to TRBJ2-7; 8 bases agree with TRBD1. V gave up 1 base and J gave up 5 bases; unmatched junction bases: 7. The CDR3 spans 15 residues. Germline-derived CDR1 and CDR2 are SEHNR and FQNEAQ (reference sequence). DNA for the CDR3: TGTGCCAGCAGCTTAGAGGACAGGGAGGAAAACGAGCAGTACTTC. Its protein is CASSLEDREENEQYF.

The V call is TRBV12-5, the J call TRBJ1-5; 8 nucleotides match TRBD1. This CDR3 comprises 16 residues. The V and J ends lost 2 bases and 8 bases, in that order; junction bases with no gene match: 11. Germline CDR1 is LGHNT and CDR2 is FRNRAP. The CDR3 spells CASGLLDRALLEPQHF. CDR3 nucleotides: TGTGCTAGTGGTTTGTTGGACAGGGCTCTTTTGGAGCCCCAGCATTTT.

The chain links TRBV18 to TRBJ1-2; 7 bases align to TRBD1. Trimming took 3 bases from V and 4 from J; bases not matched to a gene: 14. Looked up from germline, CDR1 is KGHSH and CDR2 is LQKENI. This CDR3 spans 17 amino acids. The CDR3 here is CASSPYAPGQTIYGYTF. CDR3 DNA sequence: TGTGCCAGCTCACCTTACGCCCCGGGACAGACCATCTATGGCTACACCTTC.

This rearrangement joins TRBV24-1 to TRBJ2-3, with D unclear. CDR3 length equals 16 residues. Germline lookup yields CDR1 KGHDR and CDR2 SFDVKD. V lost 0 bases, J lost 2 bases, and 11 bases lay in between. DNA of the CDR3: TGTGCCACCAGTGATTTGTCTAGTATCCACACAGATACGCAGTATTTT. Its protein product is CATSDLSSIHTDTQYF.

The chain carries TRBV9 and TRBJ2-1, with 7 nucleotides matching TRBD1. The germline V gene has CDR1 SGDLS and CDR2 YYNGEE. V trimming: 1 base; J trimming: 3 bases; junction bases outside the gene matches: 4. The CDR3 sequence is 15 residues long. The CDR3, as DNA: TGTGCCAGCAGCGTAACGGGGACAGACTACAATGAGCAGTTCTTC. Translated: CASSVTGTDYNEQFF.

The V and J genes are TRBV27 and TRBJ1-1; no definite D call. Germline V gives CDR1 MNHEY, CDR2 SMNVEV (reference sequence). The CDR3 sequence is 13 residues long. The V end was cut by 6 bases, the J end by 6 bases, with 14 bases between. CDR3: CASSRGRSAEAFF. In DNA form, the CDR3 reads TGTGCCAGCAGCCGCGGGAGGAGCGCTGAAGCTTTCTTT.

The chain combines TRBV4-1 with TRBJ2-1, with D possibly TRBD2 on 7 matching bases. Between the trimmed V and J ends, which lost 0 bases and 8 bases, there was a span of 17 bases. Germline assignment: CDR1 MGHRA and CDR2 YSYEKL. The CDR3 runs to 16 residues. The CDR3 region is CASSQDGRGWGDEQFF. The CDR3 region has the DNA TGCGCCAGCAGCCAAGATGGGAGGGGGTGGGGCGATGAGCAGTTCTTC.

The rearrangement joins TRBV10-3 to TRBJ2-2; a possible D gene is TRBD1 (9 bases). From germline, CDR1 is ENHRY and CDR2 SYGVKD. The V gene lost 10 bases and the J gene lost 4 bases, with 16 bases spanning the gap. The CDR3 is 14 amino acids. CDR3 DNA sequence: TGTGCCAGTAGCGGGACAGGGACCACCGGGGAGCTGTTTTTT. Translated: CASSGTGTTGELFF.

This chain joins TRBV30 and TRBJ1-1, with D maybe TRBD1 (6 bases). The germline gives CDR1 GTSNPN, CDR2 SVGIG (reference sequence). This CDR3 comprises 11 residues. V was clipped by 3 bases and J by 8 bases, with 10 bases between them. CDR3 in amino acids: CAWRLRGEAFF. In DNA form, the CDR3 reads TGTGCCTGGAGGTTGAGGGGGGAAGCTTTCTTT.

CDR3 nucleotides: TGTGCCAGCTCACGGGGGGGATGGGGCAATCAGCCCCAGCATTTT. Its protein product is CASSRGGWGNQPQHF. This chain uses TRBV18 with TRBJ1-5, with D perhaps TRBD1 (5 bases). This CDR3 contains 15 residues. Trimming cost V 4 bases and J 2 bases, with 12 bases left between them. Germline V gene lookup returns CDR1 KGHSH and CDR2 LQKENI. Filled out from reference TRBV18 and TRBJ1-5, the complete variable domain reads NAGVMQNPRHLVRRRGQEARLRCSPMKGHSHVYWYRQLPEEGLKFMVYLQKENIIDESGMPKERFSAEFPKEGPSILRIQQVVRGDSAAYFCASSRGGWGNQPQHFGDGTRLSIL.

The CDR3 region is CASHPDGTSDEQFF. For the CDR3, the DNA is TGTGCCAGCCACCCCGATGGGACTAGCGATGAGCAGTTCTTC. The V gene is TRBV6-5, the J gene TRBJ2-1, with 10 bases matching TRBD2. There are 14 residues in the CDR3. Germline V lookup: CDR1 MNHEY, CDR2 SVGAGI. With V trimmed by 8 bases and J by 8 bases, 9 bases remained unmatched.

The chain joins TRBV12-3 or TRBV12-4 to TRBJ1-5, with D possibly TRBD1 on 5 matching bases. The CDR3 has 12 residues. Trimming stripped 6 bases from V and 10 bases from J, with 13 bases between. The CDR3 coding sequence is TGTGCCAGCAGCCGGAACAGGCCACCCCAGCATTTT. Translating gives CASSRNRPPQHF.

This chain joins TRBV11-2 and TRBJ1-6; D ambiguous. Germline V gene sequence: CDR1 SGHAT, CDR2 FQNNGV. The CDR3 is 15 amino acids. V lost 1 base and J 8 bases, leaving 12 bases between the germline ends. The CDR3 loop is CASSLAGRRDSPLHF. CDR3 bases: TGTGCCAGCAGCTTAGCAGGCAGGAGGGATTCACCCCTCCACTTT.

The chain recombines TRBV2 with TRBJ2-5, with TRBD2 matching 11 bases. Germline values: CDR1 SNHLY, CDR2 FYNNEI. The length of the CDR3 is 15 residues. V dropped 2 bases and J dropped 4; count of bases not matched to a gene: 3. CDR3 residues: CASSETSGGPETQYF. CDR3 nucleotides: TGTGCCAGCAGTGAAACTAGCGGGGGACCAGAGACCCAGTACTTC.

With respect to this clone: A junction end diverges from the germline sequence, so it may reflect a read error. This rearrangement joins TRBV19 to TRBJ1-4; D remains unclear. The germline V gene encodes CDR1 LNHDA and CDR2 SQIVND (reference sequence). This CDR3 contains 15 residues. The CDR3 here is CASSIVGPRKEKLFF. The CDR3 DNA is TGTGCCAGCAGTATAGTAGGCCCTAGGAAGGAAAAACTGTTTTTT.

V gene TRBV30 combines with J gene TRBJ2-1, with 7 bases aligning to TRBD2. CDR3 length: 12 amino acids. The junction had 7 bases not matched to a gene; V was cut back by 7 bases and J by 7 bases. Germline CDR1 and CDR2: GTSNPN and SVGIG (reference sequence). In DNA, the CDR3 is TGTGCCTATGAGCGGGGAGGGAATGAGCAGTTCTTC. This sequence encodes CAYERGGNEQFF.

Details on this clone: The same CDR3 arises from other DNA sequences in this sample as well. The chain is built from TRBV6-5 and TRBJ1-2, with TRBD1 as a possible D gene (5 bases). The CDR3 length is 13 residues. CDR1 and CDR2 (germline): MNHEY, SVGAGI. V was shortened by 6 bases and J by 1 base, with 9 bases between the two germline ends. The CDR3 spells CASSLDSNYGYTF. CDR3 bases: TGTGCCAGCAGCCTCGACAGTAACTATGGCTACACCTTC.

This clone was observed once. The chain uses TRBV18 and TRBJ2-1, with D maybe TRBD2 (5 bases). Trimming took off 2 bases at V and 9 bases at J, with 11 bases between the two ends. This CDR3 comprises 13 residues. The germline CDR1 and CDR2 sequences are KGHSH and LQKENI. CDR3 region: CASSPSIGGEQFF. The CDR3 region has the DNA TGTGCCAGCTCACCATCGATAGGAGGTGAGCAGTTCTTC.